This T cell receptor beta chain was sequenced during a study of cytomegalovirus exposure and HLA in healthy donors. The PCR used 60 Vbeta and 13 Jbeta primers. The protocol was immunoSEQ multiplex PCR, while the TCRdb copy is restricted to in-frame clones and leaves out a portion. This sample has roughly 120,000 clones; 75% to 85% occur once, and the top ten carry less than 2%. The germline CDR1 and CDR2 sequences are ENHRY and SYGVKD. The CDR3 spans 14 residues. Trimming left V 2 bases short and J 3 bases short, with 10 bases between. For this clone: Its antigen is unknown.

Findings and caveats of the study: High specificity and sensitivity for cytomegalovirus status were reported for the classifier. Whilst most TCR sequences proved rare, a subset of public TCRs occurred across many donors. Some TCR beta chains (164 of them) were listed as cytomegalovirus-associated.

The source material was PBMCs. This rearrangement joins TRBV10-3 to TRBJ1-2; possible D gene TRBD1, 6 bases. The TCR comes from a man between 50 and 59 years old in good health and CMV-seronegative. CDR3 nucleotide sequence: TGTGCCATCAGTGAGCGGGCAGGGGACTATGGCTACACCTTC. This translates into CAISERAGDYGYTF.